The next 10 T cell receptor beta chains were all read from a single sample in a study of shared clonotypes between healthy human individuals. The protocol was immunoSEQ multiplex PCR, while the TCRdb copy is restricted to in-frame clones and leaves out a portion. The top ten hold approximately 1.2% of the sample, which has just over 2,000,000 clones, approximately 95% seen once. Selected positively for CCR7 and CD45RO-negative, naive CD8 cells excluded terminally differentiated effector memory CD45RA+ cells. The sequenced sample consisted of naive CD8+ T cells sorted from blood. The receptors derive from a man aged 18 to 29 in good health.

The chain joins TRBV25-1 to TRBJ1-1; D might be TRBD1 (6 bases). Germline V gene sequence: CDR1 MGHDK, CDR2 SYGVNS. The CDR3 has 14 residues. Deletions cut 4 bases from V and 8 bases from J, with 17 bases between. The CDR3 DNA sequence: TGTGCCAGCAGTGGCCAAGCGGGGACATTCGAAGCTTTCTTT. Amino acid sequence: CASSGQAGTFEAFF.

The chain combines TRBV5-6 with TRBJ2-5; D possibly corresponds to TRBD1 (5 bases). V dropped 0 bases and J dropped 2 bases, with 8 bases sitting between them. The CDR3 is made up of 14 amino acids. Looked up from germline, CDR1 is SGHDT and CDR2 is YYEEEE. CDR3 DNA: TGTGCCAGCAGCTTGGGACAGCCTCAAGAGACCCAGTACTTC. It yields the protein CASSLGQPQETQYF.

The J gene is TRBJ2-1, the V gene TRBV2; 7 nucleotides align to TRBD2. The CDR3 has 14 residues. V shed 7 bases and J 8 bases; nucleotides not matched to a gene: 11. Germline lookup yields CDR1 SNHLY and CDR2 FYNNEI. This CDR3 is CASKREGTTDEQFF. The DNA of the CDR3 is TGTGCCAGCAAAAGGGAGGGGACGACCGATGAGCAGTTCTTC.

The rearrangement uses TRBV5-1 and TRBJ2-7, with 9 nucleotides matching TRBD1. After removal of 0 bases from V and 2 bases from J, the junction contained 6 bases not matched to a gene. From germline, CDR1 is SGHRS and CDR2 YFSETQ. There are 16 residues in the CDR3. The chain's CDR3 is CASSLAVGQGTYEQYF. The CDR3 DNA is TGCGCCAGCAGCTTGGCCGTCGGACAGGGGACCTACGAGCAGTACTTC. The full variable domain, its missing parts supplied by reference TRBV5-1 and TRBJ2-7, is KAGVTQTPRYLIKTRGQQVTLSCSPISGHRSVSWYQQTPGQGLQFLFEYFSETQRNKGNFPGRFSGRQFSNSRSEMNVSTLELGDSALYLCASSLAVGQGTYEQYFGPGTRLTVT.

At least ten counts were recorded for this clone. Other DNA sequences of this sample code for an identical CDR3. The chain couples TRBV30 to TRBJ2-7; 8 bases match TRBD2. This CDR3 is built from 13 residues. Germline lookup yields CDR1 GTSNPN and CDR2 SVGIG (reference sequence). V was clipped by 3 bases and J by 6 bases; unmatched bases: 7. CDR3 sequence reads: CAWRRTTSGEQYF. The CDR3, as DNA: TGTGCCTGGAGGAGAACAACTAGCGGCGAGCAGTACTTC.

DNA for the CDR3: TGCGCCAGCAGCACCCCAGGGGATTCGGGTTCACCCCTCCACTTT. This gives the protein CASSTPGDSGSPLHF. The chain is built from TRBV5-1 and TRBJ1-6, with D possibly being TRBD1 (6 bases). The germline CDR1 and CDR2 sequences are SGHRS and YFSETQ. This CDR3 is 15 amino acids long. Trimming stripped 4 bases from V and 9 bases from J, with 17 bases between.

V and J are TRBV18 and TRBJ2-3, with TRBD1 as a possible D gene (6 bases). Germline V gives CDR1 KGHSH, CDR2 LQKENI. The V end was cut by 1 base, the J end by 3 bases, with 17 bases between. This CDR3 spans 17 amino acids. CDR3 loop: CASSPLRVAGETDTQYF. The CDR3 DNA sequence: TGTGCCAGCTCACCACTACGTGTTGCAGGGGAAACAGATACGCAGTATTTT. Full variable domain (rest looked up from reference TRBV18 and TRBJ2-3): NAGVMQNPRHLVRRRGQEARLRCSPMKGHSHVYWYRQLPEEGLKFMVYLQKENIIDESGMPKERFSAEFPKEGPSILRIQQVVRGDSAAYFCASSPLRVAGETDTQYFGPGTRLTVL.

CDR3 protein: CASSEKGQGLRGTEAFF. CDR3 in DNA: TGCGCCAGCAGTGAAAAGGGACAGGGGCTGAGGGGCACTGAAGCTTTCTTT. V and J are TRBV10-1 and TRBJ1-1, with 10 bases that match TRBD1. V lost 3 bases to trimming and J lost 4 bases; unmatched junction nucleotides: 11. Germline V lookup: CDR1 WNHNN, CDR2 SYGVQD (reference sequence). The CDR3 extends over 17 amino acids.

As regards this clone: Other DNA sequences in the same sample also yield this CDR3. The chain joins TRBV9 to TRBJ2-5; 8 positions agree with TRBD1. The CDR3 spans 15 residues. Trimming removed 0 bases from V and 3 bases from J; junction bases left unmatched: 4. Germline V CDR1 and CDR2: SGDLS, YYNGEE. CDR3: CASSVEGTGEETQYF. The CDR3 nucleotides are TGTGCCAGCAGCGTAGAGGGGACAGGTGAAGAGACCCAGTACTTC.

The table lists this clone with a few counts. This sequence joins TRBV4-3 and TRBJ2-3; 11 nucleotides match TRBD2. CDR1 is LGHNA and CDR2 is YSLEER in the germline V gene. The CDR3 contains 15 residues. V shed 2 bases, J shed 4 bases, and the junction held 2 bases outside the gene matches. This CDR3 is CASSQLAGGPDTQYF. CDR3 DNA: TGCGCCAGCAGCCAACTAGCGGGAGGCCCAGATACGCAGTATTTT.